These 24 T cell receptor beta chains share one sample of origin, sequenced in a study of control samples from healthy donors and cancer patients (dated by TCRdb to 2020 to 2022). The library was obtained by the immunoSEQ multiplex PCR assay. TCRdb mirrors the immuneACCESS table, restricted to in-frame sequences. Some clones are absent from its copies; in checked studies, under half trace to an unresolved V gene, and the reason for the others is unknown. This sample holds 110,000 to 150,000 clones; about nine tenths were observed only once. Roughly 5% of the sample goes to the ten largest clones. Specimen: blood. The receptor set was obtained from a young man in good health.

The chain couples TRBV19 to TRBJ1-2, with D uncertain. CDR3 length: 14 residues. The V end lost 4 bases, the J end lost 0 bases, and 9 bases lay between the germline ends. Per germline, CDR1 LNHDA and CDR2 SQIVND (reference sequence). The CDR3 region is CASSTPWSNYGYTF. The CDR3, as DNA: TGTGCCAGTAGTACGCCTTGGTCTAACTATGGCTACACCTTC. Full variable domain (outside the CDR3, taken from reference TRBV19 and TRBJ1-2): DGGITQSPKYLFRKEGQNVTLSCEQNLNHDAMYWYRQDPGQGLRLIYYSQIVNDFQKGDIAEGYSVSREKKESFPLTVTSAQKNPTAFYLCASSTPWSNYGYTFGSGTRLTVV.

This clone was recorded once. The gene calls are TRBV3-1 (or the pseudogene TRBV3-2) and TRBJ2-1; D is undetermined. V was shortened by 6 bases and J by 7 bases, with 7 bases between the two germline ends. Germline CDR1 and CDR2: LGHDT and YNNKEL (reference sequence). This CDR3 has 11 residues. The CDR3 sequence: CASRLLNEQFF. CDR3 nucleotides: TGTGCCAGCAGGCTCCTAAATGAGCAGTTCTTC.

The chain couples TRBV2 to TRBJ1-6, with D possibly matching TRBD1 (6 bases). V was shortened by 5 bases and J by 7 bases, with 15 bases between the two germline ends. CDR1 is SNHLY and CDR2 is FYNNEI in the germline V gene. This CDR3 is built from 15 residues. The CDR3 sequence: CASSTGQSPNSPLHF. In nucleotides, the CDR3 is TGTGCCAGCAGTACTGGACAGTCCCCGAATTCACCCCTCCACTTT. Together with reference TRBV2 and TRBJ1-6, the CDR3 gives the full variable domain: EPEVTQTPSHQVTQMGQEVILRCVPISNHLYFYWYRQILGQKVEFLVSFYNNEISEKSEIFDDQFSVERPDGSNFTLKIRSTKLEDSAMYFCASSTGQSPNSPLHFGNGTRLTVT.

The sample holds a few counts of this clone. The CDR3 DNA follows: TGCGCCAGCAGCCAAGATCTTCCTAGCCGCTACGAGCAGTACTTC. Amino acids: CASSQDLPSRYEQYF. The rearrangement uses TRBV4-1 and TRBJ2-7; D possibly corresponds to TRBD2 (5 bases). V lost 0 bases and J 3 bases, leaving 12 bases between the germline ends. Germline-derived CDR1 and CDR2 are MGHRA and YSYEKL. The CDR3 runs to 15 residues.

The chain links TRBV11-3 to TRBJ2-1; the D gene is possibly TRBD2 (6 bases). The CDR3 totals 14 residues. The V gene lost 7 bases and the J gene lost 6 bases, with 16 bases spanning the gap. Germline loops: CDR1 SGHNT, CDR2 YENEEA. DNA of the CDR3: TGTGCCAGCACCCCGGGACTCGACCCCAATGAGCAGTTCTTC. The encoded protein is CASTPGLDPNEQFF.

This chain joins TRBV9 and TRBJ1-2; D may be TRBD1 (5 bases). Trimming pared 0 bases from V and 8 bases from J, leaving 17 bases between. This CDR3 region has 15 residues. CDR1 is SGDLS and CDR2 is YYNGEE in the germline V gene. The CDR3 DNA sequence: TGTGCCAGCAGCGTAGATTTGACCGGGGCGCGGGGCTACACCTTC. Translating gives CASSVDLTGARGYTF.

The V call is TRBV2, the J call TRBJ1-2; 7 bases match TRBD1. J lost 2 bases, V lost 6 bases, and 9 bases had no gene match. This CDR3 has 15 amino acids. Germline V gene sequence: CDR1 SNHLY, CDR2 FYNNEI. The CDR3 protein is CASRRTGRGNYGYTF. The CDR3, as DNA: TGTGCCAGCAGGAGGACAGGTCGAGGGAACTATGGCTACACCTTC.

The V and J genes are TRBV15 and TRBJ2-5; D might be TRBD2 (6 bases). Germline lookup yields CDR1 LNHNV and CDR2 YYDKDF (reference sequence). This CDR3 spans 16 amino acids. Trimming removed 0 bases at V and 4 bases at J, with 15 bases between. In DNA, the CDR3 is TGTGCCACCAGCAGAGATCTTGCTGGGGGAGGAGAGACCCAGTACTTC. This translates into CATSRDLAGGGETQYF.

V and J are TRBV30 and TRBJ2-7, with D perhaps TRBD1 or TRBD2 (8 bases each). The CDR3 extends over 16 amino acids. Germline lookup yields CDR1 GTSNPN and CDR2 SVGIG (reference sequence). The V end lost 4 bases, the J end lost 0 bases, and 19 bases lay between the germline ends. The CDR3 region has the DNA TGTGCCTGGACGGGGGGGGGACAGGATTACTCCTACGAGCAGTACTTC. Residues: CAWTGGGQDYSYEQYF.

This chain uses TRBV5-1 with TRBJ2-5; 9 nucleotides match TRBD2. V shed 1 base, J shed 2 bases, and the junction held 6 bases outside the gene matches. The germline CDR1 and CDR2 sequences are SGHRS and YFSETQ. The CDR3 is 16 residues long. CDR3: CASSLTAGGPQETQYF. The CDR3, as DNA: TGCGCCAGCAGCTTGACGGCGGGAGGGCCGCAAGAGACCCAGTACTTC.

DNA of the CDR3: TGTGCCAGAAGCTGCTGGACAGCTCAATATAGCAATCAGCCCCAGCATTTT. Translated: CARSCWTAQYSNQPQHF. The rearrangement links TRBV5-3 to TRBJ1-5; tentatively, D is TRBD1 (6 bases). TRBV5-3 is identified as an open reading frame with a role that is uncertain. The CDR3 has 17 residues. Trimming removed 3 bases from V and 0 bases from J, with 16 bases in between.

The rearrangement links TRBV7-2 to TRBJ1-1; unclear D gene. Germline V gene lookup returns CDR1 SGHTA and CDR2 FQGNSA. The CDR3 is made up of 14 amino acids. V lost 5 bases to trimming and J lost 7 bases, with 17 bases between them. The CDR3 sequence: CASSKEWVPFEAFF. CDR3 DNA sequence: TGTGCCAGCAGCAAGGAGTGGGTACCATTTGAAGCTTTCTTT.

The chain links TRBV12-5 to TRBJ1-1, with D maybe TRBD1 (5 bases). This CDR3 comprises 17 residues. Trimming removed 0 bases from V and 3 bases from J, with 17 bases in between. Germline V gene sequence: CDR1 LGHNT, CDR2 FRNRAP. CDR3 amino acids: CASGLVPVGVKYTEAFF. DNA for the CDR3: TGTGCTAGTGGTTTGGTACCCGTAGGGGTTAAGTACACTGAAGCTTTCTTT.

Only one count was recorded for this clone. The rearrangement joins TRBV24-1 to TRBJ2-1; D may be TRBD1 or TRBD2 (7 bases each). Trimming took 9 bases from V and 3 from J, leaving 17 bases between them. The CDR3 consists of 15 residues. Germline V gene sequence: CDR1 KGHDR, CDR2 SFDVKD. CDR3 protein: CATSTGTTYYNEQFF. DNA for the CDR3: TGTGCCACCTCGACAGGGACTACCTACTACAATGAGCAGTTCTTC.

V usage is TRBV6-6 and J usage is TRBJ2-7; no clear D gene. Germline V gene data show CDR1 as MNHNY and CDR2 as SVGAGI (reference sequence). V gave up 3 bases and J gave up 6 bases, with 12 bases separating them. The CDR3 loop spans 13 amino acids. CDR3 in amino acids: CASSYGDRLEQYF. CDR3 coding DNA: TGTGCCAGCAGTTATGGTGACCGCCTCGAGCAGTACTTC.

This clone showed up just once. The rearrangement joins TRBV11-3 to TRBJ2-5; possibly TRBD2 for D (5 bases). The V gene's germline CDR1 is SGHNT and CDR2 YENEEA. The CDR3 runs 13 residues. The V end was cut by 7 bases, the J end by 5 bases, with 14 bases between. CDR3 sequence reads: CASTPDTGETQYF. CDR3 sequence (DNA): TGTGCCAGCACCCCTGACACGGGGGAGACCCAGTACTTC.

The chain links TRBV6-2 or TRBV6-3 to TRBJ2-2, with TRBD2 matching over 9 bases. Germline values: CDR1 MNHEY, CDR2 SVGEGT. V dropped 6 bases and J dropped 1; count of bases not matched to a gene: 3. The CDR3 runs to 15 residues. The CDR3 region has the DNA TGTGCCAGCAGCCGACTAGCGGAGAACACCGGGGAGCTGTTTTTT. Translation gives CASSRLAENTGELFF.

The rearrangement links TRBV5-1 to TRBJ2-7; 7 bases line up with TRBD1. CDR1 is SGHRS, CDR2 YFSETQ, per germline. The CDR3 contains 13 residues. V trimming: 4 bases; J trimming: 2 bases; junction bases outside the gene matches: 3. CDR3 residues: CASSPGQTYEQYF. The CDR3 nucleotides read TGCGCCAGCAGCCCGGGACAGACCTACGAGCAGTACTTC.

The chain employs TRBV7-2 and TRBJ1-5; 8 bases map to TRBD1. CDR1 SGHTA and CDR2 FQGNSA come from the germline V gene. The J segment lost 2 bases and the V segment lost 1 base, leaving 7 bases of the junction unmatched. The CDR3 totals 17 residues. The CDR3 here is CASSLGGRGRGNQPQHF. In DNA, the CDR3 is TGTGCCAGCAGCTTAGGGGGCAGGGGGCGCGGCAATCAGCCCCAGCATTTT. The variable domain in full, with the rest retrieved from reference TRBV7-2 and TRBJ1-5, is GAGVSQSPSNKVTEKGKDVELRCDPISGHTALYWYRQSLGQGLEFLIYFQGNSAPDKSGLPSDRFSAERTGGSVSTLTIQRTQQEDSAVYLCASSLGGRGRGNQPQHFGDGTRLSIL.

This chain joins TRBV4-1 and TRBJ2-7, with TRBD1 as a possible D gene (6 bases). This CDR3 has 18 residues. Trimming removed 0 bases at V and 0 bases at J, with 18 bases between. Germline values: CDR1 MGHRA, CDR2 YSYEKL. The CDR3 here is CASSQDSQGTSRSYEQYF. Here the CDR3 DNA reads TGCGCCAGCAGCCAAGATTCGCAGGGGACATCCCGCTCCTACGAGCAGTACTTC.

The chain joins TRBV11-2 to TRBJ2-3, with D tentatively TRBD1 (5 bases). Germline V gene data show CDR1 as SGHAT and CDR2 as FQNNGV. Trimming shortened V by 3 bases and J by 0 bases, and 13 bases separated the two germline ends. The CDR3 consists of 16 residues. The CDR3 here is CASSFGAVASTDTQYF. In DNA, the CDR3 is TGTGCCAGCAGCTTTGGGGCAGTTGCTAGCACAGATACGCAGTATTTT.

This sequence joins TRBV9 and TRBJ2-7; a weak D match, TRBD2 (6 bases). The length of the CDR3 is 14 residues. Trimming shortened V by 3 bases and J by 5 bases, and 15 bases separated the two germline ends. Germline-derived CDR1 and CDR2 are SGDLS and YYNGEE. The CDR3 nucleotides are TGTGCCAGCAGCGCCGCCGGTCGCGGGGACGAGCAGTACTTC. Protein: CASSAAGRGDEQYF.

The chain employs TRBV4-3 and TRBJ2-2; D is possibly TRBD2 (5 bases). The CDR3 totals 14 residues. Germline lookup yields CDR1 LGHNA and CDR2 YSLEER. Trimming stripped 1 base from V and 6 bases from J, with 9 bases between. The CDR3 is CASSQGNGAGELFF. The CDR3 DNA follows: TGCGCCAGCAGCCAAGGGAACGGGGCCGGGGAGCTGTTTTTT.

J is TRBJ2-3 and V is TRBV5-5; D possibly corresponds to TRBD1 (6 bases). The CDR3 is made up of 15 amino acids. Trimming removed 3 bases at V and 6 bases at J, with 17 bases between. CDR1 is SGHKS, CDR2 YYEKEE, per germline (reference sequence). CDR3 sequence: CASSYGTRTGDTQYF. As DNA, the CDR3 is TGTGCCAGCAGCTACGGGACACGGACTGGGGATACGCAGTATTTT.